This T cell receptor (beta chain) derives from a study of shared clonotypes between healthy human individuals. Study-wide context: Donors consisted of a couple of women and a few men between 18 and 49.

The germline V gene encodes CDR1 MGHDK and CDR2 SYGVNS. This CDR3 has 16 amino acids. With 5 bases clipped from V and 5 bases from J, the junction kept 10 bases outside the gene matches. Assay used: immunoSEQ multiplex PCR; TCRdb lists only in-frame clones, some missing. This sample has some 470,000 clones, with over 60% found just once. This clonotype was sampled from a woman between 35 and 50 years old in good health. Some clones in this sample may be carry-over from other donors' samples. The material sequenced was PBMCs. The genes are TRBV25-1 and TRBJ2-3; 10 positions agree with TRBD2. CDR3 residues: CASSTGLAGVVDTQYF. The CDR3 coding sequence is TGTGCCAGCAGTACAGGGCTAGCGGGAGTGGTAGATACGCAGTATTTT.